This paragraph covers one TCR beta chain sequence. Sequenced by immunoSEQ multiplex PCR; TCRdb stores in-frame clones only, minus some. The sample contains about 170,000 clones, 85% to 90% of which appear only once. These data belong to a study of T cell responses to AZD1222 COVID-19 vaccine. The material was peripheral blood, obtained on day 0 of AZD1222 vaccination. The origin of this receptor is an adult in good health.

CDR3 amino acids: CASSWTGPTDTQYF. CDR3 bases: TGTGCCAGCAGTTGGACAGGGCCCACAGATACGCAGTATTTT. The V call is TRBV6-5, the J call TRBJ2-3, with 8 bases lining up with TRBD1. After removal of 4 bases from V and 2 bases from J, the junction contained 2 bases not matched to a gene. Germline V gene data show CDR1 as MNHEY and CDR2 as SVGAGI. CDR3 size: 14 residues.